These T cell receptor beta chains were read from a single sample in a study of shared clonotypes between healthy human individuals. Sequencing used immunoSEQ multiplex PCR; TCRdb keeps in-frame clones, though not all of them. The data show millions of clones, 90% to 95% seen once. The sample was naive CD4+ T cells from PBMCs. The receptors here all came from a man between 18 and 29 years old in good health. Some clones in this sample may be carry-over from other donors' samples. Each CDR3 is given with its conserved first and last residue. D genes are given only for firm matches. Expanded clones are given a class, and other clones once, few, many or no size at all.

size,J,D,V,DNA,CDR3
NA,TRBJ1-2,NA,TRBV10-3,TGTGCCATTAGAACTTTTGACGACAACTATGGCTACACCTTC,CAIRTFDDNYGYTF
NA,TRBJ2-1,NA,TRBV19,TGTGCCACGACAAGGGAACTCCAAAGGGATGAGCAGTTCTTC,CATTRELQRDEQFF
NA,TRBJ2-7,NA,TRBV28,TGTGCCAGCAGTGCGGGGGACAGAGCCTACGAGCAGTACTTC,CASSAGDRAYEQYF
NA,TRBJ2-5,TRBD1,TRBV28,TGTGCCAGCAGTCCCGGGGCCCAGGGGGCAGAGACCCAGTACTTC,CASSPGAQGAETQYF
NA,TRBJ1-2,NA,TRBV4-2,TGTGCCAGCAGCCAAGATTTAATTGTCAGGGGCCTCCTGACTGCCTATGGCTACACCTTC,CASSQDLIVRGLLTAYGYTF
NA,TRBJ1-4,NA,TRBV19,TGTGCCAGTAGTCTACCCGGGATGGAGTTGGTTCTGTTTTTT,CASSLPGMELVLFF
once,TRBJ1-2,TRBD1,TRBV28,TGTGCCAGCAGTTCGGGACAGGGAAATTATGGCTACACCTTC,CASSSGQGNYGYTF
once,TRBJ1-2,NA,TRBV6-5,TGTGCCAGCCGGGACACTCAACGGGATGGCTACACCTTC,CASRDTQRDGYTF
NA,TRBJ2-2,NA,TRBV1,TGCACCAGCAGCCAAGATTGCCACCCGGGGCCACGGGTGCTGTTTTTT,CTSSQDCHPGPRVLFF
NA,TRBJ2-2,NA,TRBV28,TGTGCCGCCCAGACCAGGGCCGGGACCGGGGAGCTGTTTTTT,CAAQTRAGTGELFF
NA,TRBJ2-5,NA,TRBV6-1,TGTGCCAGCAGTGACGTGACGGCGCTCATGACCCAGTACTTC,CASSDVTALMTQYF
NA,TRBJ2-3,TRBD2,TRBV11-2,TGTGCCAGCAGCTTAGTAGCGGGTTCTAGCACAGATACGCAGTATTTT,CASSLVAGSSTDTQYF
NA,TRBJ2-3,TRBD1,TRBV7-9,TGTGCCAGCAGCTTAGGGACAGGCGTTACAGATACGCAGTATTTT,CASSLGTGVTDTQYF
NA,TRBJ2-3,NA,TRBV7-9,TGTGCCAGCAACAATGGCTGGACAGAAAACACAGATACGCAGTATTTT,CASNNGWTENTDTQYF
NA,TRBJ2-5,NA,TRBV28,TGTGCCAGCAGTCCGGGACACCCTTGGCCAGAGACCCAGTACTTC,CASSPGHPWPETQYF
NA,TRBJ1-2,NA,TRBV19,TGTGCCAGTAGTATAAACAGAGACCTAACTAACTATGGCTACACCTTC,CASSINRDLTNYGYTF
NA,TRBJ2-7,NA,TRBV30,TGTGCCTGGGAAACGCGTCGGGGCGAGCAGTACTTC,CAWETRRGEQYF
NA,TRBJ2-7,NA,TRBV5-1,TGCGCCAGCAGTTCAGGCGGCGAGCAGTACTTC,CASSSGGEQYF
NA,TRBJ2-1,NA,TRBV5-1,TGCGCCAGCAGCAGGGGGGGACAGAACAATGAGCAGTTCTTC,CASSRGGQNNEQFF
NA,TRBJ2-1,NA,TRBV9,TGTGCCAGCAGCGTAGGAGGCGTCGCCTACAATGAGCAGTTCTTC,CASSVGGVAYNEQFF
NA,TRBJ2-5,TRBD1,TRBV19,TGTGCCAGTAGGGACAGGGGGCGAGGAGAGACCCAGTACTTC,CASRDRGRGETQYF
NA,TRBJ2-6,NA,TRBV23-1,TGCGCCAGCAGCCGCGACAGTCTCCGAGGCTCTGGGGCCAACGTCCTGACTTTC,CASSRDSLRGSGANVLTF
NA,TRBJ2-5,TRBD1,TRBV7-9,TGTGCCAGCAGCCAAGGACAGGAGCAAGAGACCCAGTACTTC,CASSQGQEQETQYF
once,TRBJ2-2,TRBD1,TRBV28,TGTGCCAGCAGCACAGGGGGCTCGAACACCGGGGAGCTGTTTTTT,CASSTGGSNTGELFF
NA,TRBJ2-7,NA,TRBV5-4,TGTGCCAGCAGCCCCCTCGACAGTTACGAGCAGTACTTC,CASSPLDSYEQYF
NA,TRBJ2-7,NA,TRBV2,TGTGCCAGCAGTGGGGGTTATCGACTGACCTACGAGCAGTACTTC,CASSGGYRLTYEQYF
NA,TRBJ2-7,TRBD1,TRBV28,TGTGCCAGCAGCGTCCAGGGGGCCACCTACGAGCAGTACTTC,CASSVQGATYEQYF
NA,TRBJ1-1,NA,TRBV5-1,TGCGCCAGCAGCTTGGCGTTCTTAGGCAGTGGAGCTTTCTTT,CASSLAFLGSGAFF
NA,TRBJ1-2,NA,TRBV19,TGTGCCAGTAGTCCTTACAGACCGACTACTAACTATGGCTACACCTTC,CASSPYRPTTNYGYTF
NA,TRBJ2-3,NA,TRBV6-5,TGTGCCAGCAGCTCGAGCCGGGACGTCCCAGATACGCAGTATTTT,CASSSSRDVPDTQYF
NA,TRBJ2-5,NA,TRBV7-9,TGTGCCAGCAGCTTAGGTAGCCAGGGATCCCAAGAGACCCAGTACTTC,CASSLGSQGSQETQYF
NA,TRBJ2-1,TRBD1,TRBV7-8,TGTGCCAGCAGAAACCGGGACAGCTCAGTGGGGGAGCAGTTCTTC,CASRNRDSSVGEQFF
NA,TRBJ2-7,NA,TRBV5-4,TGTGCCAGCAGCCGCGGAGGGGAGGTGGTTTACGAGCAGTACTTC,CASSRGGEVVYEQYF